This TCR beta chain was found in a study of cytomegalovirus exposure and HLA in healthy donors (dated by TCRdb to the late 2010s). Turning to the overall study: According to an earlier analysis of several hundred of the donors, about 180 million T cells yielded 95 million to 140 million unique TCR beta sequences and 276 Gb of sequence data. An early release that covered roughly 600 HLA-typed donors contained approximately 300 gigabases of sequencing data and tens of millions of unique TCR sequences. Among the approximately 420 genotyped donors, more than 70% belonged to the genetic ancestry cluster associated with self-reported Caucasian donors. The aim of the study was to test whether cataloging public T cell receptors could identify signatures of past pathogen exposure. The T cell repertoires of some 700 subjects were profiled by immunosequencing and related to cytomegalovirus serostatus. Along with the approximately 600-subject first cohort, a separate validation cohort of 120 different subjects was used. To predict cytomegalovirus infection status, the study combined high-throughput TCR immunosequencing, statistical association of individual TCRs with disease status, and machine learning. A later analysis re-examined previously published TCR beta repertoires from over 500 donors and added high-resolution HLA genotyping to investigate patterns of TCR occurrence. The later analysis used no new phenotypic data to find candidate immune exposures, relying instead on TCR beta sequences and their occurrence across donors. An earlier analysis of 500 to 650 of the donors applied high-throughput TCR beta sequencing to assess whether each TCR beta V gene segment acted as functional or pseudogenic. Donor age, sex, ethnicity and CMV serostatus were compiled together with the repertoire data. Genome-wide SNP genotypes for about 55% of the roughly 670 donors were used in a later genetic analysis, which treated that subset as a discovery cohort. Every repertoire in the discovery cohort had been generated on one and the same sequencing platform. HLA typing included class I and class II loci at four-digit resolution. The number of typed donors differed by locus: about 620-640 for A, B, C, DRB1 and DQB1; some 500 for DQA1; 606 for DPA1; and about 450 for DPB1. Four to six DR-DQ haplotypes were handled as single units for association and clustering, since linkage in the cohort was strong. Among 398 genotyped donors of the cohort, an average of roughly 240,000 unique TCR beta nucleotide sequences were sequenced per donor, roughly 18% of them non-productive. Overall study outcomes, separate from this receptor: In a later analysis, several top co-occurrence clusters were reported to appear linked to parvovirus B19, influenza, CMV and Epstein-Barr virus. A later genetic analysis associated a missense DCLRE1C variant with V-gene and J-gene trimming of TCR beta chains, and an independent cohort replicated the association. A further reported finding was that TCR beta sequences accurately predicted the HLA-A and HLA-B alleles for most subjects in the first cohort. According to a later genetic analysis, donors in an Asian-associated ancestry cluster had fewer N-insertions in productive TCRs than the roughly 670-donor mean. Because counts were too low, roughly 16 rarely observed V segments, including chromosome 9 orphons, were excluded from the earlier analysis of 500 to 700 of the donors. In an earlier analysis of about 540 of the donors, most TCR beta V segments were observed in productive rearrangements about 87% or about 30% of the time, broadly matching IMGT annotations. In the study, about 150 TCR beta chains were listed as associated with cytomegalovirus. When HLA alleles, especially DR and DQ, strongly co-occurred, attributing TCR associations to individual alleles was difficult. The sequencing pipeline was judged likely to have produced a cluster of highly shared sequence variants as a technical artifact. Most TCR sequences were observed very rarely across donors, whereas some public TCRs were present in many individuals. The presence/absence analyses assumed that sequencing depth was roughly uniform across donors, and that assumption may not be true. According to a later analysis, TCR association rates differed among HLA loci, with DRB1 alleles showing the most associated TCRs and HLA-C alleles showing the fewest. In vitro tests confirmed that three of the cytomegalovirus-associated TCR beta chains recognize cytomegalovirus antigens. The authors suggested that the approach could potentially be extended to other disease states and immunological phenotypes. Because HLA typing was missing for some donors at each locus, association tests included only the typed subset. The only immune exposure information available for the cohort was CMV serostatus. The classifier was reported to diagnose cytomegalovirus status with high specificity and sensitivity in both the original and validation cohorts. Some IMGT-functional V segments, including TRBV6-2 and TRBV6-3, could not be distinguished by the 87-base-pair reads and were therefore excluded. A later analysis found that HLA-associated TCR beta chains were more clonally expanded and had lower generation probabilities than equally common non-associated chains. Most CMV-associated TCR beta chains appeared to be HLA-restricted in a later analysis, and the HLA associations seemed to be driven largely by CMV exposure. Correlated functional status among segregating V segments might reflect linkage disequilibrium, but an unknown experimental factor could not be ruled out. A later analysis associated about 18,000 TCR beta sequences with specific HLA alleles at a false discovery rate of 0.05. This cohort had only TCR beta chains sequenced, and the lack of alpha or paired-chain data limited which features could be detected.

Only a few counts were recorded for this clone. This receptor's antigen is unknown. The sample holds no much larger clone one base away, and base qualities are not on file. The cohort consisted of some 730 healthy bone marrow donors. At the time of sampling, every cohort member was nominally healthy, though immune exposures that went unrecorded were likely present. The donor was CMV seronegative and belonged to the group of over 300 seronegative cohort members. A peripheral blood sample was collected from each donor, and TCR beta sequencing was performed on peripheral blood mononuclear cells. Genomic DNA was extracted from the blood cell samples with the Qiagen DNeasy Blood Extraction Kit. Libraries came from the immunoSEQ multiplex PCR assay. The multiplex PCR relied on a mix of 60 forward primers for TCR Vbeta segments and 13 reverse primers for TCR Jbeta segments. Amplification of the CDR3 region of rearranged TCR beta genes was performed with a multiplex PCR assay on genomic DNA. Amplified TCR beta libraries were sequenced as 87-base-pair reads on the Illumina HiSeq System. As for the original processing: A later analysis tallied around 87 million unique TCR beta chains across the 666 repertoires, and approximately 11 million of those chains were shared by two or more donors. To remove PCR and sequencing errors, raw reads were error-corrected and collapsed into unique sequences using a nearest-neighbor algorithm that merged closely related sequences. Alignment of CDR3 sequences to IMGT reference sequences was used to assign V, D and J gene segments. For a sequence to be retained, a match of at least six nucleotides was required to both a V gene segment and a J gene segment. A rearrangement was called productive if the CDR3 had no stop codons and remained in frame with V and J, and every other rearrangement was called non-productive. CDR3 was defined according to IMGT convention as the region running from the second conserved V-encoded cysteine to the conserved J-encoded phenylalanine. Sequences without an unambiguous match to a single V gene segment were excluded from the earlier analysis of several hundred of the donors. An earlier analysis of fewer than 750 of the donors classified V segments as functional when productive rearrangements were above 56.7% and as segregating when the standard deviation between donors was above 5%. A statistical classification framework was built to diagnose cytomegalovirus status from the catalog of TCR beta chain sequences. V and J gene assignment, in a later analysis, came from comparing TCR nucleotide sequences with IMGT/GENE-DB human TR gene sequences. Using the TCRdist pipeline, a later analysis assigned CDR3 sequences along with most-parsimonious VDJ recombination scenarios. In a later analysis, every TCR beta chain was defined by the combination of its CDR3 amino acid sequence and its V-gene family, and reads without a unique V-gene family were dropped. In a later analysis, nearly 600 highly shared, low-generation-probability nucleotide sequences were removed to address suspected cross-contamination and a sequencing artifact. In a later analysis, a clonal expansion index for each public chain was calculated from normalized within-repertoire ranks of inferred template counts. Generation probabilities in a later analysis came from a VDJ recombination model fitted to out-of-frame rearrangements, and those results were checked against IGoR. Hypergeometric tests were used in a later analysis to score TCR-TCR, TCR-HLA and TCR-CMV co-occurrence, with a repertoire-size bias correction applied to the TCR pairs. False discovery rates were estimated in a later analysis by permuting HLA or CMV assignments 20 times. In a later analysis, co-occurring TCRs were grouped with DBSCAN, and TCRdist sequence similarity was added when clustering was performed within HLA-allele-positive subsets. Co-occurrence clustering excluded repertoires with fewer than 30,000 or more than 120,000 public chains, plus five with anomalous nucleotide sharing. Entries here come from immuneACCESS through TCRdb and include only in-frame sequences with V and J called. Some clones fail to appear in such tables; in the studies checked, an unresolved V gene covers under half of the shortfall, and the cause of the remainder is unknown. The D gene and trimming were derived from the DNA, and the V and J assignments and clone size from that table. In this sample the table shows about 86,000 clones, about three quarters of which occur a single time. The ten largest clones represent under 8.5% of the sample.

Including cysteine and phenylalanine, the CDR3 has 17 amino acids. Of the read, only the CDR3 DNA is kept; its 51 bases are in frame from base 1. Trimming leaves V shorter by 0 bases and J shorter by 9 bases, with the junction holding 15 bases beyond the gene matches. CDR1 and CDR2 are drawn from the germline V gene: SGHDT, YYEEEE. The specimen was PBMCs. The origin of this receptor is a man aged 60 to 75 in good health and CMV-seronegative. The rearranged segments are TRBV5-6 and TRBJ2-5, with 9 middle bases fitting TRBD1. CDR3 loop: CASSLAGSTGGLGSQYF. Here is the DNA: TGTGCCAGCAGCTTGGCTGGTTCGACAGGGGGGTTGGGATCCCAGTACTTC. Beyond the CDR3, the reference TRBV5-6 and TRBJ2-5 genes provide the residues; the full variable domain reads: DAGVTQSPTHLIKTRGQQVTLRCSPKSGHDTVSWYQQALGQGPQFIFQYYEEEERQRGNFPDRFSGHQFPNYSSELNVNALLLGDSALYLCASSLAGSTGGLGSQYFGPGTRLLVL.